A selection of T cell receptor beta chains follows, all from one sample in a study of long-term antiretroviral therapy in people with HIV. The assay was immunoSEQ multiplex PCR, and TCRdb's table has in-frame clones only and misses some. The data show 35,000 or so clones, roughly 88% seen once. The input for sequencing was unsorted PBMCs, taken 2.2 years after starting antiretroviral therapy. The receptors stem from a young man with HIV. Each CDR3 is given with its conserved first and last residue. A D gene is named only where the DNA matches it firmly. Where a row states a size, it is once, few, many or the class of an expanded clone; other rows omit it.

D gene: TRBD2; clone size: .; V gene: TRBV30; J gene: TRBJ2-1; CDR3 protein: CACWREKHELEQFF; CDR3 DNA: TGTGCCTGTTGGCGGGAGAAACACGAGCTTGAGCAGTTCTTC
D gene: .; clone size: few; V gene: TRBV9; J gene: TRBJ2-3; CDR3 protein: CASSDPLGAADTQYF; CDR3 DNA: TGTGCCAGCAGCGACCCCTTGGGGGCGGCAGATACGCAGTATTTT
D gene: .; clone size: .; V gene: TRBV11-2; J gene: TRBJ1-5; CDR3 protein: CASSLNGEGSQPQHF; CDR3 DNA: TGTGCCAGCAGCTTAAATGGGGAGGGGAGTCAGCCCCAGCATTTT
D gene: .; clone size: .; V gene: TRBV10-3; J gene: TRBJ1-6; CDR3 protein: CAISAEIGWYNSPLHF; CDR3 DNA: TGTGCCATCAGTGCGGAGATCGGGTGGTATAATTCACCCCTCCACTTT
D gene: .; clone size: .; V gene: TRBV7-9; J gene: TRBJ2-7; CDR3 protein: CASSLGGPSGQYF; CDR3 DNA: TGTGCCAGCAGCTTAGGGGGACCGTCGGGGCAGTACTTC
D gene: TRBD2; clone size: .; V gene: TRBV7-2; J gene: TRBJ2-7; CDR3 protein: CASSLYGTRVYEQYF; CDR3 DNA: TGTGCCAGCAGCTTATACGGGACTAGAGTCTACGAGCAGTACTTC
D gene: TRBD1; clone size: few; V gene: TRBV30; J gene: TRBJ1-1; CDR3 protein: CAFTGGLGTEAFF; CDR3 DNA: TGTGCCTTTACAGGGGGCCTGGGCACTGAAGCTTTCTTT
D gene: .; clone size: .; V gene: TRBV9; J gene: TRBJ2-5; CDR3 protein: CASSPSPGQETQYF; CDR3 DNA: TGTGCCAGCAGCCCCAGCCCGGGCCAAGAGACCCAGTACTTC
D gene: TRBD2; clone size: .; V gene: TRBV9; J gene: TRBJ2-1; CDR3 protein: CASSAKAGSSGGVEFF; CDR3 DNA: TGTGCCAGCAGCGCGAAGGCGGGGTCTAGCGGGGGGGTAGAGTTCTTC
D gene: .; clone size: .; V gene: TRBV18; J gene: TRBJ2-5; CDR3 protein: CASSSQAIGTGETQYF; CDR3 DNA: TGTGCCAGCTCATCCCAAGCGATCGGGACTGGGGAGACCCAGTACTTC
D gene: TRBD1; clone size: .; V gene: TRBV29-1; J gene: TRBJ2-5; CDR3 protein: CSADRGRETQYF; CDR3 DNA: TGCAGCGCTGACAGGGGGCGAGAGACCCAGTACTTC
D gene: .; clone size: .; V gene: TRBV28; J gene: TRBJ2-4; CDR3 protein: CASSPGGVENIQYF; CDR3 DNA: TGTGCCAGCAGCCCCGGAGGAGTTGAAAACATTCAGTACTTC
D gene: .; clone size: .; V gene: TRBV28; J gene: TRBJ2-7; CDR3 protein: CASSIRGLYEQYF; CDR3 DNA: TGTGCCAGCAGTATTCGGGGACTCTACGAGCAGTACTTC
D gene: .; clone size: once; V gene: TRBV7-6; J gene: TRBJ2-7; CDR3 protein: CASSLAVSNSNEQYF; CDR3 DNA: TGTGCCAGCAGCTTAGCGGTGTCGAACAGCAACGAGCAGTACTTC
D gene: .; clone size: .; V gene: TRBV18; J gene: TRBJ2-1; CDR3 protein: CASSPQGNEQFF; CDR3 DNA: TGTGCCAGCTCACCTCAGGGGAATGAGCAGTTCTTC
D gene: .; clone size: .; V gene: TRBV7-3; J gene: TRBJ2-1; CDR3 protein: CASSLQDNEQFF; CDR3 DNA: TGTGCCAGCAGCTTACAAGACAATGAGCAGTTCTTC
D gene: .; clone size: .; V gene: TRBV28; J gene: TRBJ1-1; CDR3 protein: CASSPYYRVNTEAFF; CDR3 DNA: TGTGCCAGCAGCCCTTATTACAGGGTGAACACTGAAGCTTTCTTT